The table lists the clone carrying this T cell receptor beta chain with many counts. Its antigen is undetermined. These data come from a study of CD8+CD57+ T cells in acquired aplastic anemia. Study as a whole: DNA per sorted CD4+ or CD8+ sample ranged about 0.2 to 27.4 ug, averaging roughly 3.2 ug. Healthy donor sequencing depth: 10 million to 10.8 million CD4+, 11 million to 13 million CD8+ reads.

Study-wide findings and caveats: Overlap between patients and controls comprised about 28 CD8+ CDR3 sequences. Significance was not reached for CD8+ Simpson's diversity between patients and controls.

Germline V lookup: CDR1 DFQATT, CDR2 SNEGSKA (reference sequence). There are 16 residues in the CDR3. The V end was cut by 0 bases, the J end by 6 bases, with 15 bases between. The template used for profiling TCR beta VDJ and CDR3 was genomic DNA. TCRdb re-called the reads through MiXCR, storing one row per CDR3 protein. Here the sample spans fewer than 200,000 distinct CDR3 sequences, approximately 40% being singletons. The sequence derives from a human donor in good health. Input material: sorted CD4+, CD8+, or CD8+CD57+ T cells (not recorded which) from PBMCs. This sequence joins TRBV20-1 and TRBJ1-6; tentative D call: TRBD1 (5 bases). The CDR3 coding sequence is TGCAGTGCTAGAGACGATCGGGGGGTCCCTAATTCACCCCTCCACTTT. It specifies CSARDDRGVPNSPLHF.